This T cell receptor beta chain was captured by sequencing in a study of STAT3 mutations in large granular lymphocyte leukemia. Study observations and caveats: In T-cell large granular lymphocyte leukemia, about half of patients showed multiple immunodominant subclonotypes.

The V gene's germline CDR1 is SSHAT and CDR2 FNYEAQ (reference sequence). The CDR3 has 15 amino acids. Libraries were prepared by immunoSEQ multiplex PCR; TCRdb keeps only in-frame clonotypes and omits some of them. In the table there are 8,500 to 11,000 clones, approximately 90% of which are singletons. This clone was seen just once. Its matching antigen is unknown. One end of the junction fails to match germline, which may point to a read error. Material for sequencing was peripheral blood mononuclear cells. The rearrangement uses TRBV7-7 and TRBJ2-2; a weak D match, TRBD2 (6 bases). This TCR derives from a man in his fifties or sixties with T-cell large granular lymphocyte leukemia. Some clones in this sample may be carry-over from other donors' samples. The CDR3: CASSLGRGYTGELFF. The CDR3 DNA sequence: TGTGCTAGCAGCTTGGGGCGGGGATACACCGGGGAGCTGTTTTTT.